Following are 27 T cell receptor beta chains from one sample sequenced in a study of cytomegalovirus exposure and HLA in healthy donors. Repertoires were generated with immunoSEQ multiplex PCR, while TCRdb's copy carries only in-frame clones and drops some. The table lists 95,000 to 150,000 clones, 89% of them singletons, with around 1.1% in the top ten. The sample was PBMCs. All receptors derive from a woman younger than 35 in good health and CMV-seronegative.

V is TRBV4-2 and J is TRBJ2-5; 9 bases line up with TRBD2. CDR1 and CDR2 (germline): LGHNA, YNFKEQ. V was pared by 3 bases and J by 3 bases, with 2 bases of the junction left unmatched. This CDR3 contains 14 residues. The CDR3 sequence: CASSQGLAEETQYF. As DNA, the CDR3 is TGTGCCAGCAGCCAGGGACTAGCAGAAGAGACCCAGTACTTC.

The chain is built from TRBV6-1 and TRBJ2-7; 11 bases map to TRBD1. CDR3 size: 13 residues. CDR1 is MNHNS, CDR2 SASEGT, per germline. Germline trimming cut 5 bases from V and 5 bases from J; bases unmatched to any gene: 2. CDR3 residues: CASSTGQGDEQYF. The CDR3 coding sequence is TGTGCCAGCAGTACGGGACAGGGGGACGAGCAGTACTTC.

The chain recombines TRBV5-1 with TRBJ1-3; possible D gene TRBD1, 5 bases. CDR1 and CDR2 (germline): SGHRS, YFSETQ. V gave up 0 bases and J gave up 0 bases, with 13 bases separating them. CDR3 length equals 17 residues. CDR3 region: CASSLVQGPNSGNTIYF. CDR3 coding DNA: TGCGCCAGCAGCTTGGTTCAGGGCCCCAACTCTGGAAACACCATATATTTT.

This rearrangement joins TRBV27 to TRBJ2-1, with D perhaps matching TRBD2 (6 bases). Trimming pared 2 bases from V and 2 bases from J, leaving 10 bases between. CDR1 and CDR2 from the germline V gene are MNHEY and SMNVEV (reference sequence). The CDR3 sequence is 15 residues long. The CDR3 region has the DNA TGTGCCAGCAGTTTAGATGGGGGGACCTACAATGAGCAGTTCTTC. It translates to CASSLDGGTYNEQFF.

This chain links TRBV19 with TRBJ2-1; 8 positions agree with TRBD2. The CDR3 has 14 residues. J gave up 5 bases and V 7 bases, and 7 bases lay outside the gene matches. Germline CDR1 is LNHDA and CDR2 is SQIVND (reference sequence). Written as DNA, the CDR3 is TGTGCCAGTAAAACTCTAGCGGGTCACAATGAGCAGTTCTTC. Amino acids: CASKTLAGHNEQFF.

The chain carries TRBV19 and TRBJ2-5, with a possible D match to TRBD1 (5 bases). CDR1 is LNHDA, CDR2 SQIVND, per germline (reference sequence). Trimming took off 7 bases at V and 5 bases at J, with 20 bases between the two ends. This CDR3 has 15 amino acids. The CDR3 sequence: CASNPGLVDKETQYF. CDR3 sequence (DNA): TGTGCCAGTAATCCAGGGTTAGTGGATAAGGAGACCCAGTACTTC.

J is TRBJ1-1 and V is TRBV19, with D perhaps matching TRBD1 (6 bases). V gave up 4 bases and J gave up 0 bases, with 12 bases separating them. This CDR3 has 15 amino acids. CDR1 LNHDA and CDR2 SQIVND come from the germline V gene (reference sequence). The CDR3 loop reads CASSRAGVMNTEAFF. The CDR3 region has the DNA TGTGCCAGTAGTAGGGCAGGGGTAATGAACACTGAAGCTTTCTTT.

V gene TRBV6-5 combines with J gene TRBJ1-5, with a possible D match to TRBD1 (6 bases). Germline values: CDR1 MNHEY, CDR2 SVGAGI. V lost 1 base, J lost 7 bases, and 8 bases lay in between. This CDR3 spans 13 amino acids. In DNA form, the CDR3 reads TGTGCCAGCAGTTACTATGGGGGCCAGCCCCAGCATTTT. Translating it yields CASSYYGGQPQHF.

The V call is TRBV11-3, the J call TRBJ1-2; possibly TRBD1 for D (6 bases). There are 16 residues in the CDR3. Trimming took 2 bases from V and 7 from J, leaving 20 bases between them. The germline gives CDR1 SGHNT, CDR2 YENEEA. The CDR3 sequence is CASSLNPIVGGCGYTF. The CDR3 DNA follows: TGTGCCAGCAGCTTAAACCCAATAGTAGGGGGATGTGGCTACACCTTC.

V gene TRBV28 combines with J gene TRBJ2-2, with TRBD2 as a possible D gene (6 bases). CDR3 length: 18 residues. Germline-derived CDR1 and CDR2 are MDHEN and SYDVKM. V lost 6 bases and J lost 7, with 27 bases in between. DNA for the CDR3: TGTGCCAGCAGGAATTTCCCAATCCTATCGGGAGTTAGCGGGGAGCTGTTTTTT. This codes for CASRNFPILSGVSGELFF.

The chain carries TRBV6-6 and TRBJ2-2; a possible D gene is TRBD2 (7 bases). Germline CDR1 reads MNHNY; CDR2 reads SVGAGI (reference sequence). The CDR3 totals 15 residues. Deletions cut 3 bases from V and 7 bases from J, with 15 bases between. CDR3: CASSYLGGAGGELFF. As DNA, the CDR3 is TGTGCCAGCAGTTATTTGGGGGGGGCTGGCGGGGAGCTGTTTTTT.

V and J are TRBV29-1 and TRBJ1-2, with D maybe TRBD1 (6 bases). The CDR3 covers 13 residues. In germline, CDR1 is SQVTM, CDR2 ANQGSEA. Trimming removed 3 bases at V and 8 bases at J, with 16 bases between. The CDR3 DNA follows: TGCAGCGTTGAGGACAGTGTTCGCATCGGCTACACCTTC. This codes for CSVEDSVRIGYTF.

The chain joins TRBV10-1 to TRBJ1-1, with 8 bases matching TRBD1. Trimming cost V 2 bases and J 7 bases; bases outside gene matches: 9. Germline lookup yields CDR1 WNHNN and CDR2 SYGVQD (reference sequence). This CDR3 is built from 15 residues. The CDR3 here is CASSEGQGGLGEAFF. The CDR3 coding sequence is TGCGCCAGCAGTGAGGGACAGGGTGGACTCGGTGAAGCTTTCTTT.

The chain carries TRBV28 and TRBJ2-1; no definite D call. CDR1 is MDHEN, CDR2 SYDVKM, per germline. The germline V and J ends were trimmed by 5 bases and 6 bases, with 8 bases remaining between them. This CDR3 spans 12 amino acids. The CDR3: CASSPVRNEQFF. The CDR3, as DNA: TGTGCCAGCAGTCCGGTCCGCAATGAGCAGTTCTTC.

This sequence joins TRBV18 and TRBJ2-5; unclear D gene. Germline V gene data show CDR1 as KGHSH and CDR2 as LQKENI. Trimming removed 5 bases at V and 5 bases at J, with 12 bases between. This CDR3 is 13 amino acids long. CDR3 amino acids: CASSSQDKETQYF. CDR3 bases: TGTGCCAGCTCATCCCAAGACAAGGAGACCCAGTACTTC.

This clone was found a few times. The rearrangement uses TRBV2 and TRBJ1-5, with D possibly being TRBD1 (6 bases). The CDR3 extends over 14 amino acids. The ends were cut back, 2 bases at V and 4 bases at J, with 9 bases in the middle. The V gene's germline CDR1 is SNHLY and CDR2 FYNNEI. This CDR3 is CASSESDRNQPQHF. In DNA, the CDR3 is TGTGCCAGCAGTGAATCGGACAGAAATCAGCCCCAGCATTTT.

V gene TRBV2 combines with J gene TRBJ1-3; no clear D gene. V lost 5 bases and J lost 0, with 8 bases in between. This CDR3 has 14 residues. Germline CDR1 SNHLY, CDR2 FYNNEI. The CDR3 loop reads CASSSSPSGNTIYF. CDR3 in DNA: TGTGCCAGCAGTAGCTCCCCCTCTGGAAACACCATATATTTT.

This clone was detected only a few times. The V gene is TRBV7-2, the J gene TRBJ2-1, with D perhaps matching TRBD1 (6 bases). Germline V gives CDR1 SGHTA, CDR2 FQGNSA. Trimming stripped 3 bases from V and 8 bases from J, with 11 bases between. This CDR3 is 13 amino acids long. CDR3 bases: TGTGCCAGCAGCTTGACAGGCAGCGATGAGCAGTTCTTC. Its translation: CASSLTGSDEQFF.

V and J are TRBV19 and TRBJ1-1; tentative D call: TRBD1 (6 bases). V was pared by 6 bases and J by 1 base, with 12 bases between. This CDR3 is built from 14 residues. CDR1 is LNHDA, CDR2 SQIVND, per germline (reference sequence). The CDR3 spells CASSSNRENTEAFF. CDR3 coding DNA: TGTGCCAGTAGCAGCAACAGGGAGAACACTGAAGCTTTCTTT.

The J gene is TRBJ1-1, the V gene TRBV11-2, with D unresolved. Trimming removed 1 base at V and 1 base at J, with 4 bases between. The length of the CDR3 is 13 residues. Germline V lookup: CDR1 SGHAT, CDR2 FQNNGV. CDR3 sequence reads: CASSLGRNTEAFF. The DNA for the CDR3 is TGTGCCAGCAGCTTAGGCAGGAACACTGAAGCTTTCTTT.

This rearrangement joins TRBV6-5 to TRBJ2-1; 12 positions match TRBD2. V trimming: 0 bases; J trimming: 9 bases; junction bases outside the gene matches: 3. This CDR3 region has 15 residues. The germline V gene encodes CDR1 MNHEY and CDR2 SVGAGI. The CDR3 coding sequence is TGTGCCAGCAGTTACTCGACTAGCGGGGGAGGTGAGCAGTTCTTC. This gives the protein CASSYSTSGGGEQFF.

This sequence joins TRBV27 and TRBJ1-1; TRBD1 matches 12 bases. Losses at the gene ends were 1 base for V and 1 base for J; bases not matched to a gene: 1. Germline V lookup: CDR1 MNHEY, CDR2 SMNVEV (reference sequence). This CDR3 spans 16 amino acids. The CDR3 DNA follows: TGTGCCAGCAGTTTATGGGACAGGGGGCAGAACACTGAAGCTTTCTTT. Protein sequence: CASSLWDRGQNTEAFF.

In its sample, this clone was seen a few times. The chain links TRBV5-4 to TRBJ1-2; 9 positions agree with TRBD1. The CDR3 loop spans 15 amino acids. Germline V CDR1 and CDR2: SGHNT, YYREEE (reference sequence). After removal of 7 bases from V and 2 bases from J, the junction contained 9 bases not matched to a gene. CDR3 amino acids: CASAQQGARNYGYTF. The CDR3 bases are TGTGCCAGCGCCCAACAGGGGGCGCGGAACTATGGCTACACCTTC. Together with reference TRBV5-4 and TRBJ1-2, the CDR3 gives the full variable domain: ETGVTQSPTHLIKTRGQQVTLRCSSQSGHNTVSWYQQALGQGPQFIFQYYREEENGRGNFPPRFSGLQFPNYSSELNVNALELDDSALYLCASAQQGARNYGYTFGSGTRLTVV.

CDR3 sequence reads: CASSLLAGGEDTQYF. CDR3 DNA sequence: TGTGCCAGCAGCCTCCTAGCGGGAGGGGAAGATACGCAGTATTTT. The V and J genes are TRBV6-4 and TRBJ2-3, with 12 bases identical to TRBD2. Trimming took 6 bases from V and 5 from J; bases not matched to a gene: 6. This CDR3 has 15 residues. CDR1 is MRHNA, CDR2 SNTAGT, per germline.

The rearrangement joins TRBV5-4 to TRBJ2-5, with D uncertain. Germline V CDR1 and CDR2: SGHNT, YYREEE (reference sequence). V was cut by 0 bases and J by 0 bases, with 9 bases left in between. CDR3 length equals 15 residues. The CDR3 here is CASSLAWQDQETQYF. The CDR3 DNA reads TGTGCCAGCAGCTTGGCGTGGCAGGACCAAGAGACCCAGTACTTC.

This clone came up once. Germline and junction disagree at one end, which may indicate a read error. The chain is built from TRBV11-2 and TRBJ1-1; no firm D call. There are 15 residues in the CDR3. Germline loops: CDR1 SGHAT, CDR2 FQNNGV. The CDR3 spells CASSLDSFRNTEAFF. CDR3 DNA sequence: TGTGCCAGCAGCCTAGACTCTTTTAGGAACACTGAAGCTTTCTTT.

The V call is TRBV11-2, the J call TRBJ2-7; 10 nucleotides match TRBD2. V trimming: 8 bases; J trimming: 1 base; junction bases outside the gene matches: 8. This CDR3 contains 15 residues. The germline gives CDR1 SGHAT, CDR2 FQNNGV. The CDR3, as DNA: TGTGCCAGCGCTTTGAGCGGGAGGGGATCCTACGAGCAGTACTTC. Protein sequence: CASALSGRGSYEQYF.